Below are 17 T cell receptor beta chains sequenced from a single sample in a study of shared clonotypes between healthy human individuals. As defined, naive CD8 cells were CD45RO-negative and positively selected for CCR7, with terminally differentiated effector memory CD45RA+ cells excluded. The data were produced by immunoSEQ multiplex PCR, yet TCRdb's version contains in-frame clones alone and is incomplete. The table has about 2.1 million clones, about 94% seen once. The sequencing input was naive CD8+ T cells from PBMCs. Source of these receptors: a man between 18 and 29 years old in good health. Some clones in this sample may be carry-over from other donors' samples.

The CDR3 region is CASSGSGGYEQYF. The CDR3 DNA sequence: TGTGCCAGCAGCGGATCGGGGGGCTACGAGCAGTACTTC. V and J are TRBV5-6 and TRBJ2-7; TRBD2 matches at 7 bases. The germline gives CDR1 SGHDT, CDR2 YYEEEE. V lost 4 bases to trimming and J lost 3 bases; unmatched junction nucleotides: 4. There are 13 residues in the CDR3.

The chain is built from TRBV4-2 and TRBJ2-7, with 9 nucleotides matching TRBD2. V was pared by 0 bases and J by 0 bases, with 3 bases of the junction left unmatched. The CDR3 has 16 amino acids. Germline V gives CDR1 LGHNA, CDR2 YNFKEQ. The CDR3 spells CASSQDGREGSYEQYF. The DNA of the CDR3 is TGTGCCAGCAGCCAAGATGGGCGGGAGGGCTCCTACGAGCAGTACTTC.

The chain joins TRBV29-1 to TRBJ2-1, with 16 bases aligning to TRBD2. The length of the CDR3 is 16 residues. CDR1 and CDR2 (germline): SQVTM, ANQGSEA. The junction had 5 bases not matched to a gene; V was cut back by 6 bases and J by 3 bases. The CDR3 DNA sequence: TGCAGCGTACAGGGACTAGCGGGAGGGCACTACAATGAGCAGTTCTTC. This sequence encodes CSVQGLAGGHYNEQFF.

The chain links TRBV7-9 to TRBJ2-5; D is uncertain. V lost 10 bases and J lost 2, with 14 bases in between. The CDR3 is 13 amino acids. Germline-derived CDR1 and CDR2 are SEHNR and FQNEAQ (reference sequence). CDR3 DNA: TGTGCCACTGGGTGGACGGAGCAAGAGACCCAGTACTTC. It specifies CATGWTEQETQYF.

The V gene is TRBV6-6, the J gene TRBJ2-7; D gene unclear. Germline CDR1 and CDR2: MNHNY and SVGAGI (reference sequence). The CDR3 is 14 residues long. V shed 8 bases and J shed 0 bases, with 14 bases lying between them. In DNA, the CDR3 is TGTGCCAGCTATGGCTTACAAAGCTCCTACGAGCAGTACTTC. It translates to CASYGLQSSYEQYF.

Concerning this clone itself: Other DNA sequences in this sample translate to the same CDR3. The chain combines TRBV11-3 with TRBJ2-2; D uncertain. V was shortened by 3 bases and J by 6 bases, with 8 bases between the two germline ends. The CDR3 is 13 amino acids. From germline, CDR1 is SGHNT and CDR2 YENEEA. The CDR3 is CASSFRGSGELFF. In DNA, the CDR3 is TGTGCCAGCAGCTTCCGAGGCTCCGGGGAGCTGTTTTTT.

The CDR3 DNA sequence: TGTGCCAGCAGTCCGCTCCAGGGGCTTGGGGCCAACGTCCTGACTTTC. This sequence encodes CASSPLQGLGANVLTF. The chain employs TRBV27 and TRBJ2-6; D is perhaps TRBD1 (6 bases). V was clipped by 5 bases and J by 3 bases, with 14 bases between them. The CDR3 sequence is 16 residues long. The germline V gene has CDR1 MNHEY and CDR2 SMNVEV (reference sequence).

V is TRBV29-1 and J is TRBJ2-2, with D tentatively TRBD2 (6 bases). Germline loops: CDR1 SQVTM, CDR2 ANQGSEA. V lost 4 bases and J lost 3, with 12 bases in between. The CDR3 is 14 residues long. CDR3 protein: CSVGATRYTGELFF. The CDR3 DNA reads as TGCAGCGTTGGGGCGACTAGATACACCGGGGAGCTGTTTTTT.

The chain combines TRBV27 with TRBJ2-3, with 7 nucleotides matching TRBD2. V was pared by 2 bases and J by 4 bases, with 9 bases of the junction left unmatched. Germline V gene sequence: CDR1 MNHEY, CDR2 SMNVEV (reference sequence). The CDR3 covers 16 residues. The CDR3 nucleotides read TGTGCCAGCAGTTTAGGGGACTACCTAGGATCAGATACGCAGTATTTT. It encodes CASSLGDYLGSDTQYF.

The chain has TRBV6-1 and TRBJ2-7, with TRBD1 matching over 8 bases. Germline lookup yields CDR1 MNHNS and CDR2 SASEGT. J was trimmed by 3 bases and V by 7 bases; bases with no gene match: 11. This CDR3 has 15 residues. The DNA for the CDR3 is TGTGCCAGCACTCTAGCCGGGACAGGACGCTACGAGCAGTACTTC. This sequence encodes CASTLAGTGRYEQYF.

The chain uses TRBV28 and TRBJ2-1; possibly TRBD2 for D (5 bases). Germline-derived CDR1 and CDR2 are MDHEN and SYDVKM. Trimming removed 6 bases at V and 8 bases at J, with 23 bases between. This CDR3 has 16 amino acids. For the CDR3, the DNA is TGTGCCAGCAGCCCTTCCTTTCGACGGGGTGCGGATGAGCAGTTCTTC. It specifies CASSPSFRRGADEQFF.

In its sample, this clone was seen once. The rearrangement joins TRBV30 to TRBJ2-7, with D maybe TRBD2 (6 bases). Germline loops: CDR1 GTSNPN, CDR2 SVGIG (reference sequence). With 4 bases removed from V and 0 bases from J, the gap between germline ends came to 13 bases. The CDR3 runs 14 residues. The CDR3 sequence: CAWTMGGNSYEQYF. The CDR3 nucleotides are TGTGCCTGGACTATGGGGGGAAACTCCTACGAGCAGTACTTC.

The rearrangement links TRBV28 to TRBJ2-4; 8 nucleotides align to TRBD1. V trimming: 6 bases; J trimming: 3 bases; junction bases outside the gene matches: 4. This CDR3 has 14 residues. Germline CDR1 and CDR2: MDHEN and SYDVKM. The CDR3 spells CASSGTGGKNIQYF. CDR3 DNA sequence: TGTGCCAGCAGCGGGACAGGTGGCAAAAACATTCAGTACTTC. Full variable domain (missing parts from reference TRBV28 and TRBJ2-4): DVKVTQSSRYLVKRTGEKVFLECVQDMDHENMFWYRQDPGLGLRLIYFSYDVKMKEKGDIPEGYSVSREKKERFSLILESASTNQTSMYLCASSGTGGKNIQYFGAGTRLSVL.

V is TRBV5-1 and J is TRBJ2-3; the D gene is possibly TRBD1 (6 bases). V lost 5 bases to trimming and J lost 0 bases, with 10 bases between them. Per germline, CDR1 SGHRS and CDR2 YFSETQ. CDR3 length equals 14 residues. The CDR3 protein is CASRAGASTDTQYF. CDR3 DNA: TGCGCCAGCAGGGCAGGGGCCAGCACAGATACGCAGTATTTT.

The CDR3, as DNA: TGCAGCGGATCAGGGAACCCTCCGGTGACTGAAGCTTTCTTT. Amino acids: CSGSGNPPVTEAFF. The genes are TRBV29-1 and TRBJ1-1, with D perhaps TRBD1 (5 bases). V dropped 7 bases and J dropped 5 bases, with 20 bases sitting between them. The CDR3 extends over 14 amino acids. The germline CDR1 and CDR2 sequences are SQVTM and ANQGSEA.

Written as DNA, the CDR3 is TGTGCCAGCAGTTCCCGTACGTGGGAGGCGTACAATGAGCAGTTCTTC. It is translated as CASSSRTWEAYNEQFF. The rearrangement uses TRBV27 and TRBJ2-1, with TRBD2 as a possible D gene (6 bases). In germline, CDR1 is MNHEY, CDR2 SMNVEV (reference sequence). V was clipped by 4 bases and J by 4 bases, with 17 bases between them. There are 16 residues in the CDR3.

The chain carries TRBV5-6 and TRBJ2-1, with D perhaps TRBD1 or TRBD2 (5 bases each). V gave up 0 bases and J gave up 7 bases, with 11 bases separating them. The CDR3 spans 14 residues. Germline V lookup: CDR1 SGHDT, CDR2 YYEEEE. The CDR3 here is CASSLVRGGNEQFF. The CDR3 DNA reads TGTGCCAGCAGCTTGGTTAGGGGCGGGAATGAGCAGTTCTTC.